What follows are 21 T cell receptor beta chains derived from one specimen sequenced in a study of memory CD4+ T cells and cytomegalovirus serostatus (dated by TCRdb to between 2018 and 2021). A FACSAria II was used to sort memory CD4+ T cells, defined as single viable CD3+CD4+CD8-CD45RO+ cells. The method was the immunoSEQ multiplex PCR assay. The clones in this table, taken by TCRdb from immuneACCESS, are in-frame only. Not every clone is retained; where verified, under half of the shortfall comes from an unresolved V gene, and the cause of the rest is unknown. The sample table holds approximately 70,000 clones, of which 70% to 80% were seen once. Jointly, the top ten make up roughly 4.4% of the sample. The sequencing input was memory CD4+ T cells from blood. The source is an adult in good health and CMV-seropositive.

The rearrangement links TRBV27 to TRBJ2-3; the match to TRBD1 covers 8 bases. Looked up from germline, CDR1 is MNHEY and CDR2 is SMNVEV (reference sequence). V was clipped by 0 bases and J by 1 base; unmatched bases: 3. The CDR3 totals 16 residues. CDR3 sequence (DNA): TGTGCCAGCAGTTTATCAGCAGGGGGCGGCACAGATACGCAGTATTTT. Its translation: CASSLSAGGGTDTQYF.

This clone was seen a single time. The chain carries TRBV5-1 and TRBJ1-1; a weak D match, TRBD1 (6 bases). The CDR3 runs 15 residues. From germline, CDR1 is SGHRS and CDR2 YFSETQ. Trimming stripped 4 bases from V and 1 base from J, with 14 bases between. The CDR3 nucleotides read TGCGCCAGCAGCCCCCGAGAGGGGGGGAACACTGAAGCTTTCTTT. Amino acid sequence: CASSPREGGNTEAFF.

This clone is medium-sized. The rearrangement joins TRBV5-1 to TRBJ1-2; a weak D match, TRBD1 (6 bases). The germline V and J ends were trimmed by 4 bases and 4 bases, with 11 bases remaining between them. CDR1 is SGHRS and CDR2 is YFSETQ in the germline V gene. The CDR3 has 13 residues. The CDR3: CASSADSSYGYTF. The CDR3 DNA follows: TGCGCCAGCAGCGCGGACAGCTCCTATGGCTACACCTTC.

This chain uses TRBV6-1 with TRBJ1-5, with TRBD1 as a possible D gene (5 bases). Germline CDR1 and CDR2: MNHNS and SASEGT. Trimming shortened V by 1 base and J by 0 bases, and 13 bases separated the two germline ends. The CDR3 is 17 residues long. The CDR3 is CASSEGEGEYSNQPQHF. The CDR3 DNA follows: TGTGCCAGCAGTGAAGGGGAAGGGGAATATAGCAATCAGCCCCAGCATTTT.

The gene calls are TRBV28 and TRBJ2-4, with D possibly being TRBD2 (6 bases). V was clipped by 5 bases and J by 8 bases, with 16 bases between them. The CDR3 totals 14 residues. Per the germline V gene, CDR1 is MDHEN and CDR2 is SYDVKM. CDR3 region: CASSLGGGSDIQYF. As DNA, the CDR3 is TGTGCCAGCAGTCTGGGAGGAGGCTCCGACATTCAGTACTTC.

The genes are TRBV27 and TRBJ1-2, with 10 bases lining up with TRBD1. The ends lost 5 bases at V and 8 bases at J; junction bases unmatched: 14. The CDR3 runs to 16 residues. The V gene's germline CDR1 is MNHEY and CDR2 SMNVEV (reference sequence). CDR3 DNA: TGTGCCAGCAGTCCACCCACCCCGACAGGGGGCCTAGGCTACACCTTC. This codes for CASSPPTPTGGLGYTF.

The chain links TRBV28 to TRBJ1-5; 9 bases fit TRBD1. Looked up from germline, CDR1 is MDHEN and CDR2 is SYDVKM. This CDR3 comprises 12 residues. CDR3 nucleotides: TGTGCTACAGGGGGCAGCAATCAGCCCCAGCATTTT. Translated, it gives CATGGSNQPQHF.

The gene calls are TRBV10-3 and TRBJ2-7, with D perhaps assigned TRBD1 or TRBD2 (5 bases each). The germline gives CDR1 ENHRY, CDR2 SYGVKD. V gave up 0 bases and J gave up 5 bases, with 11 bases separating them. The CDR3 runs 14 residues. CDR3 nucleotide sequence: TGTGCCATCAGTGAGTCGAGGGGCCGGGACGAGCAGTACTTC. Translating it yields CAISESRGRDEQYF.

DNA for the CDR3: TGTGCCAGCAGTTCGGGACGGGGAAACACTGAAGCTTTCTTT. It is translated as CASSSGRGNTEAFF. The J gene is TRBJ1-1, the V gene TRBV27, with D possibly TRBD1 on 5 matching bases. CDR3 length equals 14 residues. From germline, CDR1 is MNHEY and CDR2 SMNVEV (reference sequence). Trimming took off 4 bases at V and 2 bases at J, with 11 bases between the two ends.

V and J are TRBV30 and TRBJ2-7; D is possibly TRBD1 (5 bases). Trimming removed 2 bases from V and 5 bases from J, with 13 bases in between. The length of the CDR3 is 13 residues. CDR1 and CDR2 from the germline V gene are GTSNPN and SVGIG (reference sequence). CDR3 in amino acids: CAWSRGLGNEQYF. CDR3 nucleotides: TGTGCCTGGAGTAGGGGCCTAGGCAACGAGCAGTACTTC.

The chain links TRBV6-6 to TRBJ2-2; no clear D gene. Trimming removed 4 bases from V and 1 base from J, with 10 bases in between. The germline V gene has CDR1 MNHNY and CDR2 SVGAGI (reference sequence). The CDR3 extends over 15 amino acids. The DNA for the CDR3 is TGTGCCAGCAGTTCGGGTCAGGTGAACACCGGGGAGCTGTTTTTT. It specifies CASSSGQVNTGELFF.

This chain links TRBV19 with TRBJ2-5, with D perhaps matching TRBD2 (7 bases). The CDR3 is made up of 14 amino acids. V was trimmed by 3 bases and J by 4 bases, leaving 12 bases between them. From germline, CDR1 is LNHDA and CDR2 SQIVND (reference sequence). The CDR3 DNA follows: TGTGCCAGTAGTATTGGGGGGGGCCGAGAGACCCAGTACTTC. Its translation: CASSIGGGRETQYF.

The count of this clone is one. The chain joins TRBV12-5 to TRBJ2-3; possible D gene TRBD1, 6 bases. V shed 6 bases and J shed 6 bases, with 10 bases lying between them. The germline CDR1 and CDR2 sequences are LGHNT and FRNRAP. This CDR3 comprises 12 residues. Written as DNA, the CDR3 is TGTGCTAGTGGCTTCCAGGGGGATACGCAGTATTTT. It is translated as CASGFQGDTQYF.

This CDR3 reads CASSDGTLDEQFF. DNA of the CDR3: TGCGCCAGCAGTGATGGGACACTGGATGAGCAGTTCTTC. The chain combines TRBV10-1 with TRBJ2-1; TRBD1 is a possible D gene (6 bases). From germline, CDR1 is WNHNN and CDR2 SYGVQD (reference sequence). CDR3 size: 13 residues. V was pared by 3 bases and J by 8 bases, with 11 bases between.

This chain's CDR3 is CASRIREDPEAFF. In DNA, the CDR3 is TGTGCCAGCAGGATAAGGGAAGACCCTGAAGCTTTCTTT. This rearrangement joins TRBV28 to TRBJ1-1; D is uncertain. There are 13 residues in the CDR3. Germline CDR1 MDHEN, CDR2 SYDVKM. The V gene lost 6 bases and the J gene lost 6 bases, with 14 bases spanning the gap.

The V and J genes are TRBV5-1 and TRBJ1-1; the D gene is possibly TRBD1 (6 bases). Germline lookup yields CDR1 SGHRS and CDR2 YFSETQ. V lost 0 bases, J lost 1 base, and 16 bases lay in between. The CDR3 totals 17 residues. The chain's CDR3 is CASSLAPGARENTEAFF. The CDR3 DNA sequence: TGCGCCAGCAGCTTGGCACCGGGGGCAAGGGAGAACACTGAAGCTTTCTTT. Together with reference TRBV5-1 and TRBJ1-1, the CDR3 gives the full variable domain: KAGVTQTPRYLIKTRGQQVTLSCSPISGHRSVSWYQQTPGQGLQFLFEYFSETQRNKGNFPGRFSGRQFSNSRSEMNVSTLELGDSALYLCASSLAPGARENTEAFFGQGTRLTVV.

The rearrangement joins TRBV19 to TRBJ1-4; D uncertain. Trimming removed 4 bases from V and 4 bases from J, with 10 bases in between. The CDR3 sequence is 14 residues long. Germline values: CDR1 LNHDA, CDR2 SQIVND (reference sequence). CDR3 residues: CASSRGRDNEKLFF. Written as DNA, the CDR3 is TGTGCCAGTAGTAGAGGACGGGATAATGAAAAACTGTTTTTT.

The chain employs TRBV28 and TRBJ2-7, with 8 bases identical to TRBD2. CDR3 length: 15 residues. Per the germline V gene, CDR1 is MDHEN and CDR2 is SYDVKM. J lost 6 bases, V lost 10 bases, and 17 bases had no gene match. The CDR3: CATGVDSGNTGEQYF. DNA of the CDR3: TGTGCCACCGGGGTTGATAGCGGGAACACGGGCGAGCAGTACTTC.

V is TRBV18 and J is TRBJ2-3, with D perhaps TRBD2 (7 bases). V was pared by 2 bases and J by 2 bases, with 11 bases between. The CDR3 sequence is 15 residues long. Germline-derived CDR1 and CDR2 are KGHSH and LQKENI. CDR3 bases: TGTGCCAGCTCACCAGGTGGGGGGGCCACAGATACGCAGTATTTT. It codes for CASSPGGGATDTQYF. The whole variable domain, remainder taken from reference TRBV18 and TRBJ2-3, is NAGVMQNPRHLVRRRGQEARLRCSPMKGHSHVYWYRQLPEEGLKFMVYLQKENIIDESGMPKERFSAEFPKEGPSILRIQQVVRGDSAAYFCASSPGGGATDTQYFGPGTRLTVL.

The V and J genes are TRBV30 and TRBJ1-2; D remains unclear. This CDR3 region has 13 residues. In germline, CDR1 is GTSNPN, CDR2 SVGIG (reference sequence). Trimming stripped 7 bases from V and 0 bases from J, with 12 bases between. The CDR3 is CAYRAASNYGYTF. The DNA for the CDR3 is TGTGCCTACCGGGCTGCGTCTAACTATGGCTACACCTTC. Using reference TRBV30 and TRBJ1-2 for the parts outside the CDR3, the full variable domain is SQTIHQWPATLVQPVGSPLSLECTVEGTSNPNLYWYRQAAGRGLQLLFYSVGIGQISSEVPQNLSASRPQDRQFILSSKKLLLSDSGFYLCAYRAASNYGYTFGSGTRLTVV.

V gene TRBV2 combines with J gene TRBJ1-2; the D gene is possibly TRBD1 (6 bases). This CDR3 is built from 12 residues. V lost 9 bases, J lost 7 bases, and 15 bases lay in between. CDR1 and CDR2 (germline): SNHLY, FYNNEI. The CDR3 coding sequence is TGTGCCAGTGGATCCGGGACACCTGGCTACACCTTC. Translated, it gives CASGSGTPGYTF.